The text below deals with one TCR beta chain. Study members were between about 18 and 95 years old and lived in 20 to 30 US regions. The entry originates in a study of blood T cell repertoires in COVID-19. The CDR3 contains 14 residues. In germline, CDR1 is MNHEY, CDR2 SVGAGI. Trimming pared 2 bases from V and 1 base from J, leaving 8 bases between. Data came from immunoSEQ multiplex PCR; TCRdb stores just in-frame clones and leaves some out. The top ten clones hold roughly 4% of a sample with 300,000 to 400,000 clones, approximately 83% of them seen once. This sequence originates from a woman in her 40s with acute COVID-19. Sequencing was carried out using PBMCs or T cells enriched from blood (not recorded which). V usage is TRBV6-5 and J usage is TRBJ1-2, with D tentatively TRBD1 (5 bases). For the CDR3, the DNA is TGTGCCAGCAGTTACGTCGGGGGTAACTATGGCTACACCTTC. Its translation: CASSYVGGNYGYTF.